This record concerns one T cell receptor beta chain sequence. Its antigen is as yet unknown. This PCR relied on a set of 60 Vbeta primers and 13 Jbeta primers. TCRdb's table, derived via immunoSEQ multiplex PCR, lists solely in-frame clones and lacks some. This sample has 200,000 to 250,000 clones; more than 75% occur once, and the top ten carry roughly 1.3%. The CDR3 is 15 residues long. The V and J ends lost 6 bases and 1 base respectively, with 10 bases between them. Germline assignment: CDR1 MGHDK and CDR2 SYGVNS. The data belong to a study of cytomegalovirus exposure and HLA in healthy donors. The study's findings and limits: Fewer N-insertions than the approximately 700-donor mean were reportedly shown by an Asian-associated ancestry cluster in a later analysis.

The J gene is TRBJ2-6, the V gene TRBV25-1; a weak D match, TRBD1 (5 bases). The clonotype comes from a human donor in good health. The sample comprised PBMCs. The CDR3 protein is CASSGRVSGANVLTF. CDR3 nucleotides: TGTGCCAGCAGCGGCAGGGTGTCTGGGGCCAACGTCCTGACTTTC.